Shown below are 28 T cell receptor beta chains from a single sample sequenced in a study of T cell repertoires in cytomegalovirus infection. MiXCR, run by TCRdb on the reads, gives a single entry per CDR3 protein. The sample contains about 830,000 distinct CDR3 sequences, approximately 32% of which appear only once. The antigens of these receptors remain unknown. Here the sequenced sample was cultured CD8+ T cells from PBMCs, taken from culture after CMV antigen stimulation. These TCRs come from a human donor in good health (CMV status not recorded). Some clones in this sample may be carry-over from other donors' samples.

This clonotype has just a few counts. The chain couples TRBV7-4 to TRBJ2-7, with D tentatively TRBD1 (6 bases). Germline V gene data show CDR1 as SGHVT and CDR2 as SQSDAQ. V was shortened by 3 bases and J by 3 bases, with 12 bases between the two germline ends. The CDR3 sequence is 14 residues long. CDR3 nucleotides: TGTGCCAGCAGCTTCTACCAGGGGAACTACGAGCAGTACTTC. This translates into CASSFYQGNYEQYF.

This rearrangement joins TRBV5-5 to TRBJ2-7; 9 bases align to TRBD1. The CDR3 contains 14 residues. CDR1 is SGHKS, CDR2 YYEKEE, per germline (reference sequence). V was clipped by 4 bases and J by 3 bases; unmatched bases: 5. The CDR3 loop reads CASSDGQGNYEQYF. The DNA for the CDR3 is TGTGCCAGCAGCGACGGACAGGGGAACTACGAGCAGTACTTC.

The chain uses TRBV18 and TRBJ2-1; no clear D gene. The germline V and J ends were trimmed by 3 bases and 1 base, with 16 bases remaining between them. CDR1 is KGHSH and CDR2 is LQKENI in the germline V gene. This CDR3 is 17 amino acids long. The CDR3 here is CASSPMPSGASYNEQFF. For the CDR3, the DNA is TGTGCCAGCTCACCGATGCCTTCGGGCGCTTCCTACAATGAGCAGTTCTTC.

Only a few counts were recorded for this clonotype. CDR3 sequence: CASSEIAGVTDTQYF. The CDR3 nucleotides are TGCGCCAGCAGTGAGATAGCGGGGGTCACAGATACGCAGTATTTT. J is TRBJ2-3 and V is TRBV10-1; TRBD2 agrees at 9 bases. Germline CDR1 reads WNHNN; CDR2 reads SYGVQD (reference sequence). The CDR3 totals 15 residues. V shed 2 bases, J shed 2 bases, and the junction held 2 bases outside the gene matches.

This chain uses TRBV6-5 with TRBJ2-6, with no clear D. The CDR3 spans 17 residues. V shed 2 bases and J shed 0 bases, with 11 bases lying between them. Germline loops: CDR1 MNHEY, CDR2 SVGAGI. The DNA of the CDR3 is TGTGCCAGCAGTTACCCCAACACCCCCTCTGGGGCCAACGTCCTGACTTTC. Amino acid sequence: CASSYPNTPSGANVLTF.

The table lists this clonotype with a few counts. V gene TRBV12-3 or TRBV12-4 combines with J gene TRBJ2-1; D tentatively reads TRBD1 or TRBD2 (5 bases each). The length of the CDR3 is 16 residues. Trimming pared 5 bases from V and 4 bases from J, leaving 18 bases between. The CDR3 nucleotides are TGTGCCAGCAGTCCGCAGACCCTGAGGGGATACAATGAGCAGTTCTTC. This codes for CASSPQTLRGYNEQFF.

V usage is TRBV6-1 and J usage is TRBJ2-2; the D gene is possibly TRBD1 (5 bases). The CDR3 spans 14 residues. V was clipped by 5 bases and J by 7 bases, with 14 bases between them. Germline-derived CDR1 and CDR2 are MNHNS and SASEGT. CDR3: CASSYGHPGGELFF. The DNA of the CDR3 is TGTGCCAGCAGTTACGGACACCCGGGCGGGGAGCTGTTTTTT.

The chain employs TRBV7-2 and TRBJ1-4; D is uncertain. Germline V lookup: CDR1 SGHTA, CDR2 FQGNSA. The CDR3 contains 18 residues. V was shortened by 2 bases and J by 0 bases, with 16 bases between the two germline ends. This CDR3 is CASSLMLVTVATNEKLFF. The CDR3 DNA reads as TGTGCCAGCAGCTTAATGTTGGTTACAGTCGCAACTAATGAAAAACTGTTTTTT.

This clonotype was recorded at least ten times. The V and J genes are TRBV7-2 and TRBJ1-2, with D unclear. Germline lookup yields CDR1 SGHTA and CDR2 FQGNSA. The V gene lost 2 bases and the J gene lost 2 bases, with 9 bases spanning the gap. There are 14 residues in the CDR3. CDR3 amino acids: CASSLPEGNYGYTF. Here the CDR3 DNA reads TGTGCCAGCAGCTTACCGGAAGGGAACTATGGCTACACCTTC.

This clonotype was counted between two and nine times. The rearrangement links TRBV7-2 to TRBJ2-3, with D hard to call. Trimming removed 1 base at V and 4 bases at J, with 9 bases between. CDR1 and CDR2 from the germline V gene are SGHTA and FQGNSA. This CDR3 spans 14 amino acids. CDR3 amino acids: CASSLGGPPDTQYF. The CDR3 DNA follows: TGTGCCAGCAGCTTAGGGGGTCCCCCAGATACGCAGTATTTT.

Only a few counts were recorded for this clonotype. The rearrangement uses TRBV3-1 and TRBJ1-2; 11 positions match TRBD1. CDR3 length: 16 residues. Germline V gene sequence: CDR1 LGHDT, CDR2 YNNKEL (reference sequence). The trim removed 3 bases at V and 8 bases at J, leaving 11 bases unmatched. This CDR3 is CASSHPIGTGGFGYTF. The CDR3, as DNA: TGTGCCAGCAGCCACCCTATTGGGACAGGGGGATTCGGCTACACCTTC.

The chain joins TRBV7-6 to TRBJ2-1, with 8 bases fitting TRBD2. This CDR3 comprises 17 residues. The ends lost 2 bases at V and 10 bases at J; junction bases unmatched: 16. CDR1 and CDR2 from the germline V gene are SGHVS and FNYEAQ. The CDR3 here is CASSLSGGGAGGLEQFF. The CDR3 bases are TGTGCCAGCAGCTTATCGGGGGGGGGGGCGGGGGGTTTGGAGCAGTTCTTC.

The CDR3 region is CASRTFGTQPQHF. In DNA form, the CDR3 reads TGTGCCAGCAGGACTTTCGGGACTCAGCCCCAGCATTTT. The V gene is TRBV6-2 or TRBV6-3, the J gene TRBJ1-5; D possibly corresponds to TRBD1 (5 bases). Trimming left V 6 bases short and J 6 bases short, with 12 bases between. The CDR3 sequence is 13 residues long. CDR1 is MNHEY, CDR2 SVGEGT, per germline.

This clonotype was found a few times. The J gene is TRBJ1-1, the V gene TRBV27; no definite D call. This CDR3 spans 11 amino acids. Trimming removed 5 bases from V and 9 bases from J, with 10 bases in between. Germline CDR1 MNHEY, CDR2 SMNVEV (reference sequence). The CDR3 DNA reads as TGTGCCAGCAGTGGAGGGCGGAAAGCTTTCTTT. Its protein product is CASSGGRKAFF.

The CDR3 spells CASSPGTAPSTDTQYF. In DNA form, the CDR3 reads TGTGCCAGCAGTCCCGGGACAGCTCCTAGCACAGATACGCAGTATTTT. The V gene is TRBV27, the J gene TRBJ2-3; 7 positions agree with TRBD1. The CDR3 spans 16 residues. CDR1 is MNHEY, CDR2 SMNVEV, per germline (reference sequence). J was trimmed by 0 bases and V by 5 bases; bases with no gene match: 8.

This chain joins TRBV6-2 or TRBV6-3 and TRBJ1-5; no firm D call. CDR3 length: 15 amino acids. Per germline, CDR1 MNHEY and CDR2 SVGEGT. Between the trimmed V and J ends, which lost 2 bases and 1 base, there was a span of 9 bases. CDR3 region: CASSYGKTSNQPQHF. Here the CDR3 DNA reads TGTGCCAGCAGTTACGGAAAGACGAGCAATCAGCCCCAGCATTTT.

V is TRBV10-3 and J is TRBJ2-3; 11 bases agree with TRBD2. CDR1 ENHRY and CDR2 SYGVKD come from the germline V gene. This CDR3 has 17 amino acids. Trimming removed 7 bases from V and 0 bases from J; junction bases left unmatched: 9. In nucleotides, the CDR3 is TGTGCCATCACTCCCTCGGGACTAGCGGCTAGCACAGATACGCAGTATTTT. This encodes CAITPSGLAASTDTQYF.

The chain joins TRBV7-6 to TRBJ2-3; possibly TRBD1 for D (7 bases). Germline V gene sequence: CDR1 SGHVS, CDR2 FNYEAQ. This CDR3 region has 16 residues. Trimming left V 1 base short and J 4 bases short, with 15 bases between. CDR3 nucleotide sequence: TGTGCCAGCAGCTTAGGGCAGGGGGGTTCAGCAGATACGCAGTATTTT. Translation gives CASSLGQGGSADTQYF.

The V gene is TRBV6-2 or TRBV6-3, the J gene TRBJ2-7; 8 nucleotides align to TRBD1. V shed 6 bases and J 4 bases; nucleotides not matched to a gene: 8. The germline gives CDR1 MNHEY, CDR2 SVGEGT. The CDR3 contains 14 residues. The CDR3 DNA reads TGTGCCAGCAGCTCATTCCAGGGGGCTTACGAGCAGTACGTC. Protein: CASSSFQGAYEQYV.

Points on this clonotype: A much larger clone sits a single nucleotide away, making a read error possible. The V gene is TRBV3-1, the J gene TRBJ1-1; no reliable D call. V was trimmed by 1 base and J by 4 bases, leaving 7 bases between them. Germline CDR1 reads LGHDT; CDR2 reads YNNKEL (reference sequence). This CDR3 contains 13 residues. The CDR3 protein is CASSQGWITEAFF. The DNA for the CDR3 is TGTGCCAGCAGCCAAGGGTGGATCACTGAAGCTTTCTTT.

This rearrangement joins TRBV13 to TRBJ2-7; D may be TRBD2 (6 bases). This CDR3 spans 14 amino acids. CDR1 is PRHDT and CDR2 is FYEKMQ in the germline V gene (reference sequence). CDR3 residues: CANSFGGALYEQYV. The CDR3 coding sequence is TGTGCCAACAGCTTTGGAGGGGCTCTTTACGAGCAGTACGTC.

A single count supports this clonotype. A much larger clone lies one base from this, so it may be a read error. The J gene is TRBJ1-1, the V gene TRBV7-8, with TRBD1 matching 8 bases. The CDR3 covers 15 residues. Germline CDR1 reads SGHVS; CDR2 reads FQNEAQ. CDR3 coding DNA: TGTGCCGGCAGCTTAAGTCCAGGGGGCGAAACTGAAGCTTTCTTT. Its protein product is CAGSLSPGGETEAFF.

This clonotype has just one count. The chain joins TRBV19 to TRBJ2-1; D not resolved. The V gene's germline CDR1 is LNHDA and CDR2 SQIVND (reference sequence). V was shortened by 4 bases and J by 7 bases, with 17 bases between the two germline ends. This CDR3 region has 15 residues. CDR3 region: CASSNILELKNEQFF. CDR3 DNA: TGTGCCAGTAGTAACATCCTTGAGCTGAAGAATGAGCAGTTCTTC. Full variable domain (missing parts from reference TRBV19 and TRBJ2-1): DGGITQSPKYLFRKEGQNVTLSCEQNLNHDAMYWYRQDPGQGLRLIYYSQIVNDFQKGDIAEGYSVSREKKESFPLTVTSAQKNPTAFYLCASSNILELKNEQFFGPGTRLTVL.

This clonotype appeared a few times. V is TRBV6-5 and J is TRBJ2-5; D assignment may be TRBD1 or TRBD2 (5 bases each). CDR1 is MNHEY and CDR2 is SVGAGI in the germline V gene. The CDR3 has 16 amino acids. V lost 7 bases to trimming and J lost 2 bases, with 20 bases between them. CDR3 residues: CASTQGTEDYQETQYF. CDR3 sequence (DNA): TGTGCCAGCACCCAAGGGACGGAGGATTATCAAGAGACCCAGTACTTC.

A remark on this clonotype: This may come from a read error, since a much larger clone is one base off. The chain links TRBV7-2 to TRBJ2-5; tentatively, D is TRBD1 (5 bases). Germline CDR1 and CDR2: SGHTA and FQGNSA. This CDR3 has 16 amino acids. The CDR3 sequence is CVSSPSVNRLQETQYF. The CDR3 DNA follows: TGTGTCAGCAGCCCATCTGTGAACAGGCTACAAGAGACCCAGTACTTC.

The chain links TRBV7-2 to TRBJ2-3; tentatively, D is TRBD1 (6 bases). Trimming cost V 3 bases and J 2 bases, with 18 bases left between them. The CDR3 loop spans 17 amino acids. Germline CDR1 SGHTA, CDR2 FQGNSA. DNA of the CDR3: TGTGCCAGCAGCTTTCCCCGGACAGACCAAAACACAGATACGCAGTATTTT. As protein: CASSFPRTDQNTDTQYF.

As DNA, the CDR3 is TGTGCCAGCAGCTTAGAGACTAGCGGGGGGGATGAGCAGTTCTTC. It specifies CASSLETSGGDEQFF. This sequence joins TRBV13 and TRBJ2-1; TRBD2 matches 14 bases. There are 15 residues in the CDR3. Germline V lookup: CDR1 PRHDT, CDR2 FYEKMQ (reference sequence). V was clipped by 1 base and J by 8 bases; unmatched bases: 1.

This clonotype was detected only once. This sequence joins TRBV6-5 and TRBJ1-1; D not certain. The V gene lost 0 bases and the J gene lost 0 bases, with 11 bases spanning the gap. The CDR3 totals 16 residues. Germline V gene data show CDR1 as MNHEY and CDR2 as SVGAGI. The CDR3: CASSYSMREMNTEAFF. The CDR3, as DNA: TGTGCCAGCAGTTACTCGATGCGGGAAATGAACACTGAAGCTTTCTTT.